These 4 T cell receptor beta chains were sequenced from one sample in a study of graft-versus-host responses after intestinal transplantation. The graft tissue was processed, and this released both intraepithelial and lamina propria lymphocytes. Profiled with immunoSEQ multiplex PCR; TCRdb holds only in-frame clones, not every one. This sample yields roughly 17,000 clones, of which 65% to 90% are seen a single time; roughly 5% belongs to the top ten. Sequences were derived from ileum tissue, sampled 17 days after transplant. These TCRs come from a human patient who received an intestinal transplant, so some T cells may come from the graft donor.

The rearrangement links TRBV7-9 to TRBJ2-7; D possibly corresponds to TRBD2 (6 bases). V lost 7 bases, J lost 4 bases, and 17 bases lay in between. This CDR3 contains 14 residues. CDR1 is SEHNR, CDR2 FQNEAQ, per germline (reference sequence). The CDR3 loop reads CASTPGDLFYEQYF. The CDR3 DNA is TGTGCCAGCACCCCGGGGGACCTCTTTTACGAGCAGTACTTC.

The V call is TRBV28, the J call TRBJ1-5; TRBD1 might be the D (5 bases). The CDR3 loop spans 15 amino acids. Germline V gene lookup returns CDR1 MDHEN and CDR2 SYDVKM. V shed 3 bases and J shed 1 base, with 10 bases lying between them. CDR3 in DNA: TGTGCCAGCAGTTTCAGGGATGGGAGCAATCAGCCCCAGCATTTT. It translates to CASSFRDGSNQPQHF.

The chain carries TRBV4-1 and TRBJ2-7; 11 bases map to TRBD1. The CDR3 length is 13 residues. Unmatched junction bases numbered 4, after V lost 6 bases and J lost 6 bases. Germline values: CDR1 MGHRA, CDR2 YSYEKL. The CDR3 loop is CASSGTGGGEQYF. The CDR3, as DNA: TGCGCCAGCAGTGGGACAGGGGGAGGCGAGCAGTACTTC.

The chain couples TRBV6-6 to TRBJ2-1, with a possible D match to TRBD2 (6 bases). The V end lost 4 bases, the J end lost 3 bases, and 13 bases lay between the germline ends. The CDR3 is 15 residues long. The V gene's germline CDR1 is MNHNY and CDR2 SVGAGI (reference sequence). The DNA for the CDR3 is TGTGCCAGCAGTTCCCTCCGGGGGAGCTACAATGAGCAGTTCTTC. Its protein is CASSSLRGSYNEQFF.